Described below is a single T cell receptor (beta chain) sequence and its context. The CDR3 is 15 residues long. The V gene's germline CDR1 is MNHNS and CDR2 SASEGT. Losses at the gene ends were 6 bases for V and 5 bases for J; bases not matched to a gene: 9. The data derive from a study of blood T cell repertoires in COVID-19. Study-level background: Specimens from acute and convalescent COVID-19 originated in the United States, Italy and Spain. Sources were T cells, B-cell-depleted T cells, or PBMCs; the material itself was cDNA or gDNA.

Study processing details: Estimation of nucleated cell counts was performed using reference gene primer amplification. Profiling relied on immunoSEQ multiplex PCR, and the TCRdb table lists in-frame clones only, not all of them. V and J calls and clone size come straight from that table; D and trimming were deduced from the DNA. The table lists 180,000 or so clones, 70% to 85% of them singletons, with over 7.5% in the top ten. This receptor was taken from a woman of 80 years or more with acute or convalescent COVID-19. The rearrangement uses TRBV6-1 and TRBJ2-2, with 7 bases that match TRBD1. The sequenced sample was peripheral blood. The CDR3 DNA follows: TGTGCCAGCAGCCTGGACAGGATCGGGACCGGGGAGCTGTTTTTT. It translates to CASSLDRIGTGELFF.